Listed below are T cell receptor beta chains from one sample, sequenced in a study of T cell repertoires in cytomegalovirus infection. TCRdb redid the calling of the reads with MiXCR, one entry per CDR3 protein. Among roughly 920,000 distinct CDR3 sequences listed, around 31% were seen once. These receptors' targets are unknown. Sequenced material: cultured CD8+ T cells from PBMCs, taken from culture after CMV antigen stimulation. The receptors were gathered from a human donor in good health (CMV status not recorded). Some clones in this sample may be carry-over from other donors' samples. Each CDR3 is given without its conserved first and last residue. The order of the fields is clone size, V gene, CDR3 length, CDR3 protein. Not all rows give a size; the values are once, few, many and, for expanded clones, a class.

few	TRBV5-5	14	ASSLEEWLGATEAF
NA	TRBV10-1	14	ASSERVPSGANVLT
NA	TRBV5-1	16	ASTPRSDVVVLHGELF
few	TRBV20-1	11	SARKGSNYGYT
few	TRBV5-8	11	ASNLDISYEQY
many	TRBV7-8	12	ASSYLTAYNEQF
NA	TRBV4-2	14	ASSQENRADLNGYT
NA	TRBV6-6	12	ASRLQGRDEKLF
NA	TRBV2	11	ASSDRGWPEAF
NA	TRBV7-6	13	ASSNSGGTQETQY